Each of the 10 T cell receptor beta chains below was sequenced from the same sample in a study of tumor-infiltrating lymphocytes in primary liver carcinoma. Taking about 17-32 mg of unsorted bulk tissue, the authors co-extracted RNA and DNA. cDNA specific to TCR beta was made from approximately 500 ng of total RNA, with a constant-region primer employed for priming. Amplification in three nested multiplex PCR rounds with slightly modified ARM-PCR gave rise to TCR beta libraries. Amplification in the first two PCR rounds was performed using TRBV1-TRBV30 forward primers and a C-beta reverse primer for roughly 10 cycles each. TCRdb reanalysed the multiplex PCR reads using MiXCR and keeps one entry per CDR3 protein. The data show around 80,000 distinct CDR3 sequences, around 70% seen once. The specimen was liver tumor tissue from sampling region 1. The subset denotes: tumor region T1, superior pole. The receptors were sampled from a man aged 40-55 years with primary liver carcinoma and hepatitis B virus infection.

This clonotype was detected only a few times. The CDR3 ends on some other residue instead of the conserved phenylalanine or tryptophan, so this is likely a read error. This chain connects TRBV12-3 or TRBV12-4 to TRBJ1-4; D gene uncertain. V lost 3 bases and J lost 8, with 13 bases in between. This CDR3 is 14 amino acids long. The CDR3: CASSFNRPGEKLFY. As DNA, the CDR3 is TGTGCCAGCAGTTTCAACCGTCCGGGGGAAAAACTGTTTTAT.

For this clonotype: This CDR3 fails to terminate in the conserved phenylalanine or tryptophan, so it likely reflects a read error. The DNA is omitted, as the CDR3 cannot be located on it reliably, and the CDR3 follows TCRdb's listing. The chain links TRBV6-5 to TRBJ2-7; the table's D gene call, TRBD1, was not cross checked with the DNA. Per the germline V gene, CDR1 is MNHEY and CDR2 is SVGAGI. The CDR3 contains 14 residues when both ends are counted. This CDR3 reads CASSYLSTPLEQYL.

The gene calls are TRBV9 and TRBJ2-7; 12 positions match TRBD1. The CDR3 runs to 15 residues. With V trimmed by 4 bases and J by 4 bases, 6 bases remained unmatched. Germline V gene lookup returns CDR1 SGDLS and CDR2 YYNGEE. The CDR3 sequence is CASSLGTGGFYEQYF. The CDR3 nucleotides are TGTGCCAGCAGCCTGGGGACAGGGGGCTTTTACGAGCAGTACTTC.

Concerning this clonotype: The junction does not match germline at one end; this may be a read error. This chain connects TRBV28 to TRBJ1-1, with TRBD1 as a possible D gene (5 bases). The CDR3 totals 11 residues. The germline gives CDR1 MDHEN, CDR2 SYDVKM. The CDR3: CAGQGGTKASF. CDR3 nucleotide sequence: TGTGCGGGGCAGGGCGGCACTAAAGCTTCCTTT. Together with reference TRBV28 and TRBJ1-1, the CDR3 gives the full variable domain: DVKVTQSSRYLVKRTGEKVFLECVQDMDHENMFWYRQDPGLGLRLIYFSYDVKMKEKGDIPEGYSVSREKKERFSLILESASTNQTSMYLCAGQGGTKASFGQGTRLTVV.

In regard to this clonotype: The conserved phenylalanine or tryptophan is not found at the CDR3 terminus, so this likely reflects a read error. This chain uses TRBV28 with TRBJ2-2, with D possibly matching TRBD1 (5 bases). The germline gives CDR1 MDHEN, CDR2 SYDVKM. This CDR3 contains 14 residues. The V gene lost 2 bases and the J gene lost 1 base, with 5 bases spanning the gap. Written as DNA, the CDR3 is TGTGCCAGCAGTTTACAGGGGAACACCGGGGAGCTGTTTTCT. Translated, it gives CASSLQGNTGELFS.

The chain carries TRBV15 and TRBJ1-6; D might be TRBD1 (5 bases). CDR3 size: 15 residues. CDR1 and CDR2 from the germline V gene are LNHNV and YYDKDF (reference sequence). V lost 2 bases to trimming and J lost 7 bases, with 12 bases between them. This CDR3 reads CATSRRDLNNSPLHF. The CDR3 DNA follows: TGTGCCACCAGCAGAAGGGACTTGAACAATTCACCCCTCCACTTT.

On this clonotype itself: Sequence at one end of the junction differs from germline and may be a read error. The chain couples TRBV4-1 to TRBJ2-7; 15 bases are a match to TRBD2. The CDR3 is 17 residues long. CDR1 MGHRA and CDR2 YSYEKL come from the germline V gene. CDR3 nucleotide sequence: TGTGTCAGCAGCCAACGACAGGGACTAGCGGGAGGCTACGAGCAGTACTTC. It yields the protein CVSSQRQGLAGGYEQYF.

This clonotype was counted many times. The genes are TRBV6-5 and TRBJ1-1; no reliable D call. V dropped 5 bases and J dropped 1 base, with 11 bases sitting between them. This CDR3 contains 14 residues. CDR1 MNHEY and CDR2 SVGAGI come from the germline V gene. DNA for the CDR3: TGTGCCAGCAGTCCTTTTATCCCGAACACTGAAGCTTTCTTT. This sequence encodes CASSPFIPNTEAFF.

The rearrangement links TRBV12-3 or TRBV12-4 to TRBJ2-7; possible D gene TRBD1, 5 bases. The CDR3 extends over 14 amino acids. Trimming left V 2 bases short and J 4 bases short, with 12 bases between. In nucleotides, the CDR3 is TGTGCCAGCAGTTTAAAGGGGCCAAGATACGAGCAGTACTTC. It translates to CASSLKGPRYEQYF.

As for this clonotype: Compared with germline, one end of the junction differs, possibly owing to a read error. The chain carries TRBV11-1 and TRBJ2-7; no clear D gene. This CDR3 contains 15 residues. Germline values: CDR1 SGHAT, CDR2 FQDESV (reference sequence). CDR3: CASNLESTNLYEQYF. The CDR3 coding sequence is TGTGCCAGCAACTTAGAGAGTACGAACCTCTACGAGCAGTACTTC.